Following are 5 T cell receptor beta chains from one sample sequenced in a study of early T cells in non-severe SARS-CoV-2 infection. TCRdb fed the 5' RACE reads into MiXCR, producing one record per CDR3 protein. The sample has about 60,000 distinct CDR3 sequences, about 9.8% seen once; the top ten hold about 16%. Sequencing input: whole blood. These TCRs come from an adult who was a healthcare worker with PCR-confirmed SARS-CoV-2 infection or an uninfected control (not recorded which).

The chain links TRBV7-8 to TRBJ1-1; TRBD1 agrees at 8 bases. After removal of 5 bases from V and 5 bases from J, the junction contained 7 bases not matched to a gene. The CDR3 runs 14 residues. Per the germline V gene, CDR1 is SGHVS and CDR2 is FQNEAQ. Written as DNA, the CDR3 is TGTGCCAGCAGCCAACAGGGGGTGGGGACTGAAGCTTTCTTT. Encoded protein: CASSQQGVGTEAFF.

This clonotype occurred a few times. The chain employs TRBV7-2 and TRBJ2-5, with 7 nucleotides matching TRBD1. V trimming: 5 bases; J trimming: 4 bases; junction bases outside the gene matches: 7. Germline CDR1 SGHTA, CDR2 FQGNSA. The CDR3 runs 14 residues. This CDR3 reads CASSPRTGRETQYF. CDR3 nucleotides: TGTGCCAGCAGCCCCCGGACAGGACGAGAGACCCAGTACTTC.

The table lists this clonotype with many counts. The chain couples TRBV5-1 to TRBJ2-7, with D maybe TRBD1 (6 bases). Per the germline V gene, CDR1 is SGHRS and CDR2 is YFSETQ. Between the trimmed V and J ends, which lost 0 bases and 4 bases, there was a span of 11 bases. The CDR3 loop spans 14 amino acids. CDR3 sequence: CASSLAQGLYEQYF. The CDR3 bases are TGCGCCAGCAGCTTGGCTCAGGGGCTGTACGAGCAGTACTTC.

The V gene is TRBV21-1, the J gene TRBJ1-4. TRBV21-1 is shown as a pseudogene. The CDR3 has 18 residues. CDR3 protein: CASSRGEGRMNFNEKLFF. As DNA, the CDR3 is TGTGCCAGCAGCCGCGGGGAGGGGCGAATGAATTTTAATGAAAAACTGTTTTTT.

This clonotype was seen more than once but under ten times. The CDR3 DNA follows: TGTGCCATCAAGACTAGTTCCACAGATACGCAGTATTTT. This translates into CAIKTSSTDTQYF. The chain uses TRBV6-6 and TRBJ2-3; weak D call: TRBD2 (6 bases). The germline V gene encodes CDR1 MNHNY and CDR2 SVGAGI (reference sequence). CDR3 length equals 13 residues. Trimming took 10 bases from V and 2 from J, leaving 13 bases between them.